Listed below are T cell receptor beta chains from one sample, sequenced in a study of cytomegalovirus exposure and HLA in healthy donors. Clones were sequenced by immunoSEQ multiplex PCR, and TCRdb holds only the in-frame ones, with some missing. The sample has some 140,000 clones, around 67% seen once. Source material: PBMCs. These receptors came from a man aged 18-30 years in good health and CMV-seropositive. The CDR3 runs from the conserved cysteine through the conserved F or W. The D gene is left open where the match is weak. Size is stated for part of the rows, as once, few or many counts, or as a class when the clone is expanded.

J | size | D | V | CDR3 | DNA
TRBJ2-5 | few | TRBD2 | TRBV5-4 | CASSLRSSGGPGETQYF | TGTGCCAGCAGCTTGAGGTCTAGCGGGGGGCCAGGTGAGACCCAGTACTTC
TRBJ1-1 | . | . | TRBV4-1 | CASSQDQTEAFF | TGCGCCAGCAGCCAAGACCAGACTGAAGCTTTCTTT
TRBJ1-2 | once | . | TRBV7-9 | CASSWTDTYGYTF | TGTGCCAGCAGTTGGACAGATACCTATGGCTACACCTTC
TRBJ2-3 | few | . | TRBV5-1 | CASSERTQDTQYF | TGCGCCAGCAGCGAACGGACTCAAGATACGCAGTATTTT
TRBJ1-6 | . | . | TRBV5-1 | CASSLQTGSDNSPLHF | TGCGCCAGCAGCTTACAGACGGGATCTGATAATTCACCCCTCCACTTT
TRBJ1-2 | . | . | TRBV9 | CASSEKTESHYNPYGYTF | TGTGCCAGCAGCGAGAAAACAGAATCCCATTATAATCCGTATGGCTACACCTTC
TRBJ2-2 | . | . | TRBV5-4 | CASSFGLLNTGELFF | TGTGCCAGCAGTTTTGGACTACTCAACACCGGGGAGCTGTTTTTT
TRBJ2-5 | . | TRBD2 | TRBV9 | CASSSGLARQETQYF | TGTGCCAGCAGCTCCGGACTAGCGCGCCAAGAGACCCAGTACTTC
TRBJ1-2 | . | . | TRBV7-3 | CASSPGGGYGYTF | TGTGCCAGCAGCCCTGGCGGGGGGTATGGCTACACCTTC
TRBJ1-2 | once | . | TRBV10-3 | CAISADRRSGYTF | TGTGCCATCAGTGCCGACAGGAGAAGTGGCTACACCTTC
TRBJ2-5 | once | TRBD1 | TRBV7-9 | CASSYSTGVETQYF | TGTGCCAGCAGCTACTCGACAGGGGTAGAGACCCAGTACTTC
TRBJ2-7 | once | . | TRBV28 | CASSLGGRAGEQYF | TGTGCCAGCAGTTTAGGGGGCAGGGCGGGCGAGCAGTACTTC
TRBJ1-1 | . | TRBD1 | TRBV28 | CASSGQGSEAFF | TGTGCCAGCAGCGGACAGGGATCTGAAGCTTTCTTT
TRBJ2-5 | . | . | TRBV18 | CASSPYQGSETQYF | TGTGCCAGCTCACCATACCAGGGCTCAGAGACCCAGTACTTC
TRBJ1-5 | . | TRBD1 | TRBV5-1 | CASSIRPQGAEGQPQHF | TGCGCCAGCAGCATTCGTCCCCAGGGGGCGGAAGGACAGCCCCAGCATTTT
TRBJ2-7 | . | . | TRBV6-5 | CASRYGTGYEQYF | TGTGCCAGCAGATACGGTACGGGCTACGAGCAGTACTTC
TRBJ2-5 | few | . | TRBV15 | CATSRGGETQYF | TGTGCCACCAGCAGAGGAGGAGAGACCCAGTACTTC
TRBJ2-1 | . | . | TRBV25-1 | CASSHPLAYSYNEQFF | TGTGCCAGCAGTCACCCCCTTGCCTATTCCTACAATGAGCAGTTCTTC
TRBJ1-2 | . | TRBD1 | TRBV7-8 | CASSLRTGVALYGYTF | TGTGCCAGCAGCTTGAGGACAGGGGTCGCCCTATATGGCTACACCTTC
TRBJ2-3 | few | TRBD2 | TRBV9 | CASSPLRASGRMGDTQYF | TGTGCCAGCAGCCCACTTAGGGCTAGCGGGAGAATGGGAGATACGCAGTATTTT
TRBJ2-7 | once | TRBD2 | TRBV28 | CASTTGTSTHEQYF | TGTGCCAGCACCACCGGGACTAGCACCCACGAGCAGTACTTC
TRBJ1-2 | . | . | TRBV29-1 | CSVVSSGGYGYTF | TGCAGCGTTGTAAGCAGCGGCGGCTATGGCTACACCTTC
TRBJ1-2 | . | TRBD1 | TRBV7-9 | CASSPTGVAGYTF | TGTGCCAGCAGCCCGACAGGGGTGGCTGGCTACACCTTC
TRBJ2-7 | . | TRBD1 | TRBV6-5 | CASRTGVDEQYF | TGTGCCAGCCGAACAGGGGTCGACGAGCAGTACTTC
TRBJ2-1 | . | TRBD2 | TRBV28 | CASSTASGGSYNEQFF | TGTGCCAGCAGTACCGCTAGCGGGGGGTCCTACAATGAGCAGTTCTTC
TRBJ2-7 | medium-sized | . | TRBV28 | CASSLSLGYSYEQYF | TGTGCCAGCAGTTTATCCCTCGGGTACTCCTACGAGCAGTACTTC
TRBJ2-5 | . | . | TRBV5-3 | CARSLYPPQGTLRRGGGQETQYF | TGTGCCAGAAGCTTGTACCCCCCACAGGGAACGTTAAGGAGAGGGGGGGGTCAAGAGACCCAGTACTTC
TRBJ2-2 | . | . | TRBV5-4 | CASSSGGGGAFGELFF | TGTGCCAGCAGCTCCGGTGGAGGGGGCGCGTTCGGGGAGCTGTTTTTT
TRBJ1-4 | . | . | TRBV6-6 | CASSRLQGREKLFF | TGTGCCAGCAGTCGCTTACAGGGCCGAGAAAAACTGTTTTTT
TRBJ1-5 | . | . | TRBV6-1 | CASSDNRVNQPQHF | TGTGCCAGCAGTGACAACAGGGTCAACCAGCCCCAGCATTTT
TRBJ2-1 | . | . | TRBV28 | CASSLETENNEQFF | TGTGCCAGCAGTTTGGAGACAGAGAACAATGAGCAGTTCTTC
TRBJ2-3 | . | TRBD1 | TRBV5-4 | CASSPGQGLSTDTQYF | TGTGCCAGCAGCCCGGGACAGGGTCTTAGCACAGATACGCAGTATTTT
TRBJ1-2 | . | . | TRBV7-2 | CASSITGNYGYTF | TGTGCCAGCAGCATTACAGGGAACTATGGCTACACCTTC
TRBJ2-5 | . | . | TRBV5-1 | CASSAKETQYF | TGCGCCAGCAGCGCTAAGGAGACCCAGTACTTC
TRBJ1-4 | . | . | TRBV19 | CASVGGQTNEKLFF | TGTGCCAGTGTTGGCGGACAGACGAATGAAAAACTGTTTTTT
TRBJ1-4 | . | . | TRBV27 | CASAPRDTATNEKLFF | TGTGCCAGCGCCCCCCGGGACACTGCAACTAATGAAAAACTGTTTTTT
TRBJ1-5 | . | . | TRBV5-5 | CASSTLTGDQPQHF | TGTGCCAGCAGCACACTGACGGGGGATCAGCCCCAGCATTTT
TRBJ2-7 | . | . | TRBV7-9 | CASSPRAREDLQYF | TGTGCCAGCAGCCCCCGGGCCAGGGAAGATTTGCAGTACTTC
TRBJ1-1 | . | TRBD1 | TRBV27 | CASSLRQGNTEAFF | TGTGCCAGCAGTCTCCGACAGGGGAACACTGAAGCTTTCTTT
TRBJ2-2 | . | TRBD2 | TRBV6-4 | CASSDQAGVSGELFF | TGTGCCAGCAGTGATCAGGCGGGAGTGAGCGGGGAGCTGTTTTTT
TRBJ1-5 | . | . | TRBV15 | CATSKGPGTRNQPQHF | TGTGCCACCAGCAAGGGTCCCGGGACACGAAATCAGCCCCAGCATTTT
TRBJ1-2 | . | . | TRBV6-6 | CASSYTRTDNYGYTF | TGTGCCAGCAGTTACACCCGGACAGATAACTATGGCTACACCTTC
TRBJ2-7 | . | . | TRBV28 | CASTVPHARTEQYF | TGTGCCAGCACCGTACCGCACGCTCGGACAGAGCAGTACTTC
TRBJ2-7 | . | . | TRBV27 | CASSPQGTTPLEQYF | TGTGCCAGCAGTCCACAGGGTACTACCCCTCTCGAGCAGTACTTC
TRBJ2-1 | . | TRBD2 | TRBV19 | CASNEREGTYEQFF | TGTGCCAGTAACGAGCGGGAGGGCACCTATGAGCAGTTCTTC
TRBJ1-2 | few | TRBD1 | TRBV25-1 | CASRAGDRRGYTF | TGTGCCAGCAGGGCGGGGGACAGGAGGGGCTACACCTTC
TRBJ1-1 | . | TRBD1 | TRBV5-4 | CASSYRDRLNTEAFF | TGTGCCAGCAGCTACCGGGACAGGCTGAACACTGAAGCTTTCTTT
TRBJ2-7 | once | TRBD1 | TRBV30 | CAWSAPGQGRKQYF | TGTGCCTGGAGTGCCCCGGGACAGGGGAGGAAGCAGTACTTC
TRBJ1-2 | . | TRBD1 | TRBV27 | CASSPNLRGVVMAPYGYTF | TGTGCCAGCAGTCCGAACCTCAGGGGGGTGGTGATGGCCCCATATGGCTACACCTTC
TRBJ2-7 | once | . | TRBV29-1 | CSAEGDSYEQYF | TGCAGCGCCGAAGGGGATTCCTACGAGCAGTACTTC
TRBJ2-7 | . | TRBD2 | TRBV30 | CAWSNPSGGSLEQYF | TGTGCCTGGAGTAACCCATCGGGAGGATCGCTTGAGCAGTACTTC
TRBJ2-7 | . | TRBD1 | TRBV13 | CASSQQDRAYEQYF | TGTGCCAGCAGTCAGCAGGACAGGGCCTACGAGCAGTACTTC
TRBJ1-2 | few | . | TRBV6-5 | CASSDQGSNYGYTF | TGTGCCAGCAGTGACCAGGGATCTAACTATGGCTACACCTTC
TRBJ1-1 | . | TRBD1 | TRBV11-2 | CASSWERGQGIEAFF | TGTGCCAGCAGCTGGGAGCGGGGACAGGGAATTGAAGCTTTCTTT
TRBJ2-3 | once | . | TRBV5-1 | CASSLESLGTQYF | TGCGCCAGCAGCTTGGAGTCGCTAGGTACGCAGTATTTT
TRBJ1-5 | . | . | TRBV29-1 | CSVSLGADQPQHF | TGCAGCGTCTCCTTGGGGGCTGATCAGCCCCAGCATTTT
TRBJ2-6 | few | TRBD1 | TRBV5-8 | CASRDRDRVSAGANVLTF | TGTGCCAGCAGGGACCGGGACAGGGTTAGTGCTGGGGCCAACGTCCTGACTTTC
TRBJ2-7 | . | TRBD2 | TRBV5-1 | CASSSTSGNYEQYF | TGCGCCAGCAGCTCCACTAGCGGGAACTACGAGCAGTACTTC